This T cell receptor beta chain comes out of a study of OX40 agonist ivuxolimab in advanced cancers. Study-wide context: Prior therapy, whether anti-PD-1, anti-PD-L1 or anti-CTLA-4, was allowed, and approximately 40% had some.

Data came from immunoSEQ multiplex PCR; TCRdb stores just in-frame clones and leaves some out. The sample consists of some 52,000 clones, 86% of them appearing once. CDR3 length: 12 residues. V was shortened by 3 bases and J by 5 bases, with 4 bases between the two germline ends. Germline assignment: CDR1 SNHLY and CDR2 FYNNEI. This material consisted of CD4+ or CD8+ T cells sorted from blood, taken in a trial of the OX40 agonist ivuxolimab. This TCR derives from an adult with an advanced solid tumor such as melanoma, head and neck, liver or kidney cancer. The chain links TRBV2 to TRBJ1-4; no clear D gene. The CDR3 here is CASSEQNEKLFF. The DNA of the CDR3 is TGTGCCAGCAGTGAGCAGAATGAAAAACTGTTTTTT.